This T cell receptor beta chain appears in the sequencing data of a study (dated by TCRdb to 2013 to 2014). The junction shows trimming of 2 bases on V and 3 bases on J, plus 13 bases between the germline ends. From cysteine to phenylalanine, the CDR3 is 15 amino acids long. The sequence is cut down to CDR3 DNA, 45 bases in frame from base 1. CDR1 LGHNA and CDR2 YNFKEQ are derived from the germline V gene. Concerning this clonotype: Its antigen is not yet known. No per-base quality is available; no much larger clone lies one base away.

The instrument given in TCRdb is Illumina Genome Analyzer IIx. TCRdb reworked the public reads: Q25 trimming with fastp, MiXCR clone assembly, productive beta chains retained. Rows matching on CDR3 protein sequence are summarized as one entry with the most common DNA and genes. This sample holds roughly 6,400 distinct CDR3 sequences; roughly a third were observed only once. The ten top clones hold roughly 22% of the sample. This receptor was taken from a human donor. The rearrangement combines TRBV4-2 with TRBJ1-1, with no confidently assigned D gene. Sample: blood. In nucleotide form, the sequence is TGTGCCAGCAGCCAACTGGAAGAACCCTACACTGAAGCTTTCTTT. Its protein reads: CASSQLEEPYTEAFF.